This TCR beta chain was recorded in a study of blood T cell repertoires in COVID-19. In the original workflow: The authors estimated nucleated cell counts from reference gene primer amplification. Assay: immunoSEQ multiplex PCR; the TCRdb copy retains only in-frame clones and omits some. The V and J calls and clone size come from that table; D and trimming were worked out from the DNA. The table includes some 520,000 clones, roughly nine tenths detected once. The V and J ends lost 1 base and 0 bases respectively, with 10 bases between them. CDR3 length: 15 residues. The germline V gene has CDR1 SGHVS and CDR2 FQNEAQ. Seattle patients were enrolled during active infection and followed longitudinally.

The sample consisted of peripheral blood. The chain couples TRBV7-8 to TRBJ2-7; no firm D call. The receptor comes from a man aged 18-30 years with COVID-19, enrolled during active disease. The CDR3 nucleotides read TGTGCCAGCAGCTTAGTCCTATCGAGCTCCTACGAGCAGTACTTC. Amino acids: CASSLVLSSSYEQYF.